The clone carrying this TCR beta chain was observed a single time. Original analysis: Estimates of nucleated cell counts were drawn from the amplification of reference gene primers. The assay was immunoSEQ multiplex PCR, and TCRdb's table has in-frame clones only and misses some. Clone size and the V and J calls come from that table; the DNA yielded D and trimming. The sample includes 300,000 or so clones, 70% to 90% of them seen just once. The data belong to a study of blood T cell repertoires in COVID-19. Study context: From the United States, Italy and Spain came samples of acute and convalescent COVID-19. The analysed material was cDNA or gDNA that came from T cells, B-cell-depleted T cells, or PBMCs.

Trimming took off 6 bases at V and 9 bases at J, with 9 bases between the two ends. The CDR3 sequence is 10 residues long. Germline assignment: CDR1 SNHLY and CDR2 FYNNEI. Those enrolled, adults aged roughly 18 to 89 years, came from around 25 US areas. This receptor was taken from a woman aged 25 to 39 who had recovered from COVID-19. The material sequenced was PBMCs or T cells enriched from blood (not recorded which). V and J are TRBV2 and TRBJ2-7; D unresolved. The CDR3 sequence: CASRVQRQYF. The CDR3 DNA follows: TGTGCCAGCAGGGTTCAGCGGCAGTACTTC.